These 10 T cell receptor beta chains share one sample of origin, sequenced in a study of cytomegalovirus exposure and HLA in healthy donors. The PCR was carried out with 60 Vbeta primers and 13 Jbeta primers. Some clones are missing from TCRdb's copy, which holds only in-frame ones; the method was immunoSEQ multiplex PCR. The sample includes 100,000 or so clones, around 15% seen only once; the top ten take over 0.8%. Specimen: PBMCs. The receptors derive from a female donor in good health and CMV-seronegative.

This clone was seen a handful of times. The chain uses TRBV4-1 and TRBJ2-7; D is perhaps TRBD1 (5 bases). The germline gives CDR1 MGHRA, CDR2 YSYEKL. The CDR3 runs to 17 residues. Trimming left V 0 bases short and J 0 bases short, with 15 bases between. This CDR3 is CASSQEAKTANSYEQYF. In DNA, the CDR3 is TGCGCCAGCAGCCAAGAGGCTAAGACAGCTAACTCCTACGAGCAGTACTTC.

The V and J genes are TRBV6-6 and TRBJ2-7, with TRBD1 matching 8 bases. Germline V gene sequence: CDR1 MNHNY, CDR2 SVGAGI (reference sequence). Trimming at V came to 7 bases and at J to 3 bases, leaving 5 bases not matched to a gene. This CDR3 spans 13 amino acids. CDR3 in DNA: TGTGCCAGCAAGGGACAGGAGTTCTACGAGCAGTACTTC. It specifies CASKGQEFYEQYF.

This clone was detected only a few times. For the CDR3, the DNA is TGTGCCAGCAGCAGTCAATCCGGGGCCAACGTCCTGACTTTC. It translates to CASSSQSGANVLTF. The chain employs TRBV2 and TRBJ2-6; unclear D gene. The V gene's germline CDR1 is SNHLY and CDR2 FYNNEI. Trimming shortened V by 6 bases and J by 4 bases, and 10 bases separated the two germline ends. This CDR3 region has 14 residues.

For the CDR3, the DNA is TGTGCCAGCAGCCCTCCGGGACTTAGCACAGATACGCAGTATTTT. It codes for CASSPPGLSTDTQYF. The chain couples TRBV7-2 to TRBJ2-3, with D maybe TRBD2 (6 bases). V gave up 5 bases and J gave up 0 bases, with 12 bases separating them. This CDR3 is 15 amino acids long. Germline V gene data show CDR1 as SGHTA and CDR2 as FQGNSA.

In this sample, this clone turned up a few times. This chain uses TRBV5-4 with TRBJ2-3; 8 bases match TRBD2. J gave up 1 base and V 3 bases, and 7 bases lay outside the gene matches. Per the germline V gene, CDR1 is SGHNT and CDR2 is YYREEE (reference sequence). The CDR3 runs 16 residues. In DNA, the CDR3 is TGTGCCAGCAGCTGGGAAGTCGGGGGGGGCACAGATACGCAGTATTTT. Translated: CASSWEVGGGTDTQYF.

This clone was picked up one time. The V gene is TRBV4-3, the J gene TRBJ2-6; possible D gene TRBD1, 6 bases. Trimming cost V 5 bases and J 0 bases, with 11 bases left between them. Germline-derived CDR1 and CDR2 are LGHNA and YSLEER. The CDR3 runs to 16 residues. DNA for the CDR3: TGCGCCAGCAGCATCACAGGGAACTCTGGGGCCAACGTCCTGACTTTC. Protein product: CASSITGNSGANVLTF.

V gene TRBV15 combines with J gene TRBJ1-2; 7 bases are a match to TRBD1. The CDR3 loop spans 13 amino acids. Per the germline V gene, CDR1 is LNHNV and CDR2 is YYDKDF (reference sequence). V lost 6 bases and J lost 4; bases outside the gene matches: 5. CDR3 protein: CATRSGTAYGYTF. The CDR3 DNA sequence: TGTGCCACCAGGTCCGGGACAGCCTATGGCTACACCTTC.

There are a few counts of this clone. V and J are TRBV27 and TRBJ1-1; TRBD1 aligns across 7 bases. The CDR3 consists of 13 residues. V shed 6 bases and J 1 base; nucleotides not matched to a gene: 2. Looked up from germline, CDR1 is MNHEY and CDR2 is SMNVEV (reference sequence). The CDR3 DNA sequence: TGTGCCAGCAGCCAGGGGGGGAACACTGAAGCTTTCTTT. Amino acids: CASSQGGNTEAFF.

Worth noting for this clone: The same CDR3 is also encoded by other DNA sequences in this sample. The rearrangement joins TRBV25-1 to TRBJ2-7; D gene uncertain. Trimming removed 5 bases at V and 2 bases at J, with 4 bases between. CDR1 is MGHDK and CDR2 is SYGVNS in the germline V gene. This CDR3 is built from 11 residues. CDR3 DNA sequence: TGTGCCAGCAGTCAGGCCTACGAGCAGTACTTC. It is translated as CASSQAYEQYF.

The table lists this clone with a few counts. The rearrangement links TRBV29-1 to TRBJ2-1; D gene unclear. V was trimmed by 5 bases and J by 0 bases, leaving 5 bases between them. CDR1 is SQVTM, CDR2 ANQGSEA, per germline. The CDR3 has 12 residues. For the CDR3, the DNA is TGCAGCGTTTCCTTCTCCTACAATGAGCAGTTCTTC. Translation gives CSVSFSYNEQFF.